This record concerns one T cell receptor beta chain sequence. The germline CDR1 and CDR2 sequences are SGHAT and FQNNGV. The junction had 10 bases not matched to a gene; V was cut back by 3 bases and J by 4 bases. The CDR3 is made up of 17 amino acids. The sample originates from a study of blood T cell repertoires in COVID-19. Study information: Samples representing acute and convalescent COVID-19 were sourced from the United States, Italy and Spain. T cells, B-cell-depleted T cells, or PBMCs supplied cDNA or gDNA.

Per the original methods: Reference gene primer amplification gave nucleated cell count estimates. Libraries were prepared by immunoSEQ multiplex PCR; TCRdb keeps only in-frame clonotypes and omits some of them. V and J calls and clone size are given by that table; D and trimming were obtained from the DNA. The sample yields about 160,000 clones, roughly 81% seen once. Sequencing used peripheral blood. V and J are TRBV11-2 and TRBJ2-2, with 8 bases that match TRBD1. This TCR came from a man in his forties with acute or convalescent COVID-19. The CDR3 here is CASSLQGAAGGTGELFF. The CDR3 region has the DNA TGTGCCAGCAGCTTGCAGGGGGCTGCCGGCGGCACCGGGGAGCTGTTTTTT.